The next 22 T cell receptor beta chains were all read from a single sample in a study of T-cell reconstitution after alpha-beta-depleted transplantation in children. The authors prepared the TCRbeta library with unique molecular identifiers. In TCRdb, the PCR reads were re-called with MiXCR into one record per CDR3 protein. The data show fewer than 450,000 distinct CDR3 sequences, roughly 16% seen once. The specimen was PBMCs, mostly from graft donor cells, collected 360 days after TCRalphabeta/CD19-depleted stem cell transplant. The receptors were gathered from a male patient between 2 and 10 years old who had a stem cell transplant for acute lymphoblastic leukemia, so the T cells may come from the graft donor.

V and J are TRBV2 and TRBJ2-1; D may be TRBD2 (6 bases). Trimming took off 8 bases at V and 6 bases at J, with 29 bases between the two ends. Germline assignment: CDR1 SNHLY and CDR2 FYNNEI. There are 18 residues in the CDR3. CDR3 sequence (DNA): TGTGCCAGCGGATTGAGTTCGGGACTTGCATCGCTCGGCAATGAGCAGTTCTTC. Its protein product is CASGLSSGLASLGNEQFF.

This clonotype was seen only a few times. The gene calls are TRBV20-1 and TRBJ1-5; 7 bases are shared with TRBD1. CDR1 is DFQATT, CDR2 SNEGSKA, per germline (reference sequence). The CDR3 is 13 residues long. Germline trimming cut 3 bases from V and 9 bases from J; bases unmatched to any gene: 8. The CDR3 bases are TGCAGTGCTAGGGCAGGGGGGAGGGCGCCCCAGCATTTT. Translation gives CSARAGGRAPQHF.

The rearrangement uses TRBV20-1 and TRBJ2-7; no clear D gene. Germline V gene data show CDR1 as DFQATT and CDR2 as SNEGSKA (reference sequence). The CDR3 has 15 residues. V dropped 0 bases and J dropped 5 bases, with 17 bases sitting between them. The CDR3 loop is CSARDPKGSMHEQYF. CDR3 sequence (DNA): TGCAGTGCTAGAGATCCCAAGGGCAGCATGCACGAGCAGTACTTC.

This clonotype was seen ten or more times. CDR3 sequence reads: CASSYPGGGGQGRYQPQHF. CDR3 in DNA: TGTGCCAGCAGTTACCCCGGAGGAGGGGGACAGGGCCGATATCAGCCCCAGCATTTT. J is TRBJ1-5 and V is TRBV6-5, with 9 nucleotides matching TRBD1. Unmatched junction bases numbered 16, after V lost 2 bases and J lost 5 bases. CDR1 and CDR2 from the germline V gene are MNHEY and SVGAGI. The CDR3 sequence is 19 residues long.

The J gene is TRBJ2-2, the V gene TRBV20-1; D remains unclear. Germline CDR1 and CDR2: DFQATT and SNEGSKA (reference sequence). CDR3 length equals 15 residues. V was clipped by 3 bases and J by 0 bases, with 11 bases between them. The CDR3 here is CSASRQFANTGELFF. CDR3 DNA: TGCAGTGCTAGCCGGCAGTTCGCGAACACCGGGGAGCTGTTTTTT.

This clonotype was observed many times. This sequence joins TRBV5-1 and TRBJ1-2, with a possible D match to TRBD1 (5 bases). The CDR3 spans 13 residues. V dropped 5 bases and J dropped 3 bases, with 11 bases sitting between them. The germline CDR1 and CDR2 sequences are SGHRS and YFSETQ. CDR3 sequence: CASRPTEHYGYTF. As DNA, the CDR3 is TGCGCCAGCAGACCGACAGAGCACTATGGCTACACCTTC. The whole variable domain, remainder taken from reference TRBV5-1 and TRBJ1-2, is KAGVTQTPRYLIKTRGQQVTLSCSPISGHRSVSWYQQTPGQGLQFLFEYFSETQRNKGNFPGRFSGRQFSNSRSEMNVSTLELGDSALYLCASRPTEHYGYTFGSGTRLTVV.

The chain employs TRBV11-1 and TRBJ2-1, with TRBD2 matching 8 bases. This CDR3 contains 17 residues. Looked up from germline, CDR1 is SGHAT and CDR2 is FQDESV (reference sequence). Trimming took 5 bases from V and 5 from J; bases not matched to a gene: 14. CDR3 sequence reads: CASSPRRGANLDNEQFF. The CDR3 DNA follows: TGTGCCAGCAGCCCTAGGCGGGGGGCCAACCTTGACAATGAGCAGTTCTTC.

As for this clonotype: One junction end does not reproduce the germline sequence, and a read error may be involved. This CDR3 reads CASSQDSTINPSSYNEEFF. The CDR3 nucleotides read TGCGCCAGCAGCCAAGATTCTACGATAAACCCTAGTTCCTACAATGAGGAGTTCTTC. The chain recombines TRBV4-1 with TRBJ2-1; D is undetermined. Per the germline V gene, CDR1 is MGHRA and CDR2 is YSYEKL. This CDR3 spans 19 amino acids.

The V call is TRBV20-1, the J call TRBJ2-3; the match to TRBD1 covers 10 bases. This CDR3 region has 19 residues. CDR1 and CDR2 from the germline V gene are DFQATT and SNEGSKA (reference sequence). V shed 0 bases, J shed 9 bases, and the junction held 21 bases outside the gene matches. The CDR3 DNA reads as TGCAGTGCTAGAGATCCTAGACAGGGGGCGAAAATAGCTTACGACACGCAGTATTTT. Encoded protein: CSARDPRQGAKIAYDTQYF.

The rearrangement uses TRBV12-3 or TRBV12-4 and TRBJ2-7; 8 nucleotides align to TRBD2. The CDR3 loop spans 15 amino acids. The J segment lost 0 bases and the V segment lost 4 bases, leaving 5 bases of the junction unmatched. The CDR3 DNA reads as TGTGCCAGCAGTTCTAGCGGGCGTAGCTCCTACGAGCAGTACTTC. Translating gives CASSSSGRSSYEQYF.

This clonotype was seen a few times. The chain joins TRBV12-3 or TRBV12-4 to TRBJ2-1; 8 nucleotides align to TRBD2. The CDR3 consists of 14 residues. V was pared by 6 bases and J by 9 bases, with 10 bases of the junction left unmatched. Here the CDR3 reads CASSPSGLASEQFF. The DNA of the CDR3 is TGTGCCAGCAGCCCCTCCGGACTAGCCAGTGAGCAGTTCTTC.

The chain carries TRBV27 and TRBJ2-1; maybe TRBD1 (6 bases). With 2 bases removed from V and 4 bases from J, the gap between germline ends came to 12 bases. This CDR3 contains 15 residues. Germline V CDR1 and CDR2: MNHEY, SMNVEV (reference sequence). This CDR3 reads CASSLVGAGYNEQFF. The CDR3 DNA reads as TGTGCCAGCAGTTTAGTGGGGGCCGGGTACAATGAGCAGTTCTTC.

The CDR3 protein is CSARMGGGSYEQYF. The CDR3 nucleotides are TGCAGTGCTAGAATGGGGGGGGGTTCCTACGAGCAGTACTTC. The chain is built from TRBV20-1 and TRBJ2-7, with 7 bases aligning to TRBD2. Germline V lookup: CDR1 DFQATT, CDR2 SNEGSKA (reference sequence). CDR3 length: 14 amino acids. With 2 bases clipped from V and 1 base from J, the junction kept 5 bases outside the gene matches.

This clonotype came up many times. V and J are TRBV5-5 and TRBJ2-7; 7 nucleotides match TRBD2. The V segment lost 1 base and the J segment 0 bases; nucleotides outside the gene matches: 10. The CDR3 contains 17 residues. Per germline, CDR1 SGHKS and CDR2 YYEKEE (reference sequence). CDR3 nucleotide sequence: TGTGCCAGCAGCTTGTCACTAGCGCCACTTCTCTCCTACGAGCAGTACTTC. Translated, it gives CASSLSLAPLLSYEQYF.

This clonotype was detected ten times or more. V usage is TRBV10-3 and J usage is TRBJ1-5, with D uncertain. The CDR3 spans 14 residues. Germline V gives CDR1 ENHRY, CDR2 SYGVKD. Between the trimmed V and J ends, which lost 9 bases and 5 bases, there was a span of 17 bases. DNA of the CDR3: TGTGCCATTAACTTAGACGTAGGTGATCAGCCCCAGCATTTT. As protein: CAINLDVGDQPQHF.

The chain carries TRBV3-1 and TRBJ2-7, with D uncertain. This CDR3 has 17 residues. V lost 1 base and J 3 bases, leaving 19 bases between the germline ends. CDR1 and CDR2 from the germline V gene are LGHDT and YNNKEL (reference sequence). The CDR3 sequence: CASSQGGTSRRIYEQYF. The CDR3 bases are TGTGCCAGCAGCCAAGGCGGAACGTCCCGTCGCATCTACGAGCAGTACTTC.

The chain uses TRBV12-3 or TRBV12-4 and TRBJ2-7; D is uncertain. The CDR3 runs to 15 residues. V was shortened by 3 bases and J by 4 bases, with 16 bases between the two germline ends. The DNA for the CDR3 is TGTGCCAGCAGTTTGGGCCCTCAGGACGGGTACGAGCAGTACTTC. It translates to CASSLGPQDGYEQYF.

This clonotype has only a few counts. The V and J genes are TRBV24-1 and TRBJ2-1, with unresolved D. The germline V gene has CDR1 KGHDR and CDR2 SFDVKD. The V gene lost 9 bases and the J gene lost 5 bases, with 13 bases spanning the gap. This CDR3 is 13 amino acids long. The CDR3 DNA reads as TGTGCCACCGGTTTGCGGAAAAACAATGAGCAGTTCTTC. It is translated as CATGLRKNNEQFF.

In this sample, this clonotype turned up many times. The V gene is TRBV7-2, the J gene TRBJ2-7; 7 bases are shared with TRBD2. Trimming removed 1 base from V and 7 bases from J; junction bases left unmatched: 10. The length of the CDR3 is 15 residues. The germline CDR1 and CDR2 sequences are SGHTA and FQGNSA. CDR3: CASSLVVGGPREQYF. The DNA for the CDR3 is TGTGCCAGCAGCTTAGTTGTGGGAGGGCCGAGAGAGCAGTACTTC. Supplemented by reference TRBV7-2 and TRBJ2-7, the full variable domain reads GAGVSQSPSNKVTEKGKDVELRCDPISGHTALYWYRQSLGQGLEFLIYFQGNSAPDKSGLPSDRFSAERTGGSVSTLTIQRTQQEDSAVYLCASSLVVGGPREQYFGPGTRLTVT.

The table lists this clonotype with a few counts. The rearrangement uses TRBV20-1 and TRBJ2-3, with TRBD1 as a possible D gene (5 bases). Between the trimmed V and J ends, which lost 7 bases and 2 bases, there was a span of 19 bases. CDR1 DFQATT and CDR2 SNEGSKA come from the germline V gene (reference sequence). The CDR3 is 15 residues long. Written as DNA, the CDR3 is TGCAGTGGGCCATTGGGGCCGCCAATCACAGATACGCAGTATTTT. This gives the protein CSGPLGPPITDTQYF.

This rearrangement joins TRBV12-3 or TRBV12-4 to TRBJ2-1; 11 bases agree with TRBD2. V shed 3 bases and J 7 bases; nucleotides not matched to a gene: 11. This CDR3 spans 17 amino acids. The CDR3 loop reads CASSFRGTSGLKNEQFF. DNA for the CDR3: TGTGCCAGCAGTTTTCGAGGGACTAGCGGACTAAAAAATGAGCAGTTCTTC.

The table lists this clonotype with a few counts. The V and J genes are TRBV20-1 and TRBJ2-1; 15 bases line up with TRBD2. The CDR3 runs to 15 residues. V was clipped by 1 base and J by 9 bases; unmatched bases: 4. Germline assignment: CDR1 DFQATT and CDR2 SNEGSKA (reference sequence). The CDR3 is CSARGTSGRVGEQFF. For the CDR3, the DNA is TGCAGTGCTAGAGGGACTAGCGGGAGGGTTGGTGAGCAGTTCTTC.